The source of this T cell receptor beta chain is a study of breast tumors, draining lymph nodes, adjacent tissues. This clonotype came up a few times. Its specificity is unknown. A much larger clone differs by one base, so this may be a read error. TCRdb independently ran MiXCR on the multiplex PCR reads; one entry per CDR3 protein. The sample lists approximately 280,000 distinct CDR3 sequences, around 30% seen once, with more than 0.95% in the top ten. Study-wide points: Luminal-like breast cancer showed significantly greater tumor-nontumor repertoire similarity than basal-like breast cancer did. Findings are consistent with lymph node origin and intratumoral expansion of most tumor T cells. Tumors had less TCR diversity than lymph nodes, more than nontumor tissue. Data only fit, rather than demonstrated, lymph node origin of most tumor T cells.

CDR1 and CDR2 from the germline V gene are SEHNR and FQNEAQ (reference sequence). The CDR3 extends over 16 amino acids. The lymph nodes were axillary draining lymph nodes from breast cancer patients. The TCR comes from a female donor with breast cancer. Some clones in this sample may be carry-over from other donors' samples. Sequencing input: axillary lymph node tissue. The J gene is TRBJ1-2, the V gene TRBV7-9; TRBD1 matches 8 bases. Here the CDR3 reads CASSLEARGRVNGHTF. In DNA form, the CDR3 reads TGTGCCAGCAGCTTAGAGGCCAGGGGGCGCGTAAATGGCCACACCTTC. Together with reference TRBV7-9 and TRBJ1-2, the CDR3 gives the full variable domain: DTGVSQNPRHKITKRGQNVTFRCDPISEHNRLYWYRQTLGQGPEFLTYFQNEAQLEKSRLLSDRFSAERPKGSFSTLEIQRTEQGDSAMYLCASSLEARGRVNGHTFGSGTRLTVV.